This T cell receptor (beta chain) was captured by sequencing in a study of PD-1 blockade in classical Hodgkin lymphoma. This clone has more than one count but fewer than ten. Its antigen is undetermined. The germline CDR1 and CDR2 sequences are SEHNR and FQNEAQ (reference sequence). V was shortened by 0 bases and J by 7 bases, with 13 bases between the two germline ends. There are 16 residues in the CDR3. The time point here: newly diagnosed, previously untreated cHL patient sample. Researchers report purifying CD4+ T cells from thawed PBMCs by magnetic negative selection. PBMCs from untreated, newly diagnosed classical Hodgkin lymphoma were comparison samples. Study findings and constraints: Diminished baseline TCR diversity has been reported in newly diagnosed patients relative to healthy donors. Reasons behind the repertoire differences stay unclear, perhaps disease activity or earlier therapy.

TCRdb's copy holds only in-frame clones and misses some; the assay was immunoSEQ multiplex PCR. This sample has fewer than 25,000 clones, with approximately 89% found just once. The chain joins TRBV7-9 to TRBJ1-6; weak D call: TRBD1 (5 bases). Material: CD4+ T cells from blood. The sequence was obtained from a human donor with classical Hodgkin lymphoma. CDR3 nucleotides: TGTGCCAGCAGCTTAGCCTCGGGACGGGGGAATTCACCCCTCCACTTT. Encoded protein: CASSLASGRGNSPLHF.